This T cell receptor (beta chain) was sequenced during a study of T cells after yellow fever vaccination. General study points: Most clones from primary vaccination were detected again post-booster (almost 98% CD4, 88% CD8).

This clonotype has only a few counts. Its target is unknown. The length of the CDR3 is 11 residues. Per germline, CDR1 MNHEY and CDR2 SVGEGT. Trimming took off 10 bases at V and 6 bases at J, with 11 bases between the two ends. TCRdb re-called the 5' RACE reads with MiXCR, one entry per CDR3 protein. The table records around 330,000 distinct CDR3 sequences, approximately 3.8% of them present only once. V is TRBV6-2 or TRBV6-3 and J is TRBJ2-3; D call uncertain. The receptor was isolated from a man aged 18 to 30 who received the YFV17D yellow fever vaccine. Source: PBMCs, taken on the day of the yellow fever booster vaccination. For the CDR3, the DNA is TGTGCCACACGACTGACGGATACGCAGTATTTT. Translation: CATRLTDTQYF.